Sequencing of this TCR beta chain was carried out in a study of regulatory T cells in long-lasting Graves disease. Study-wide results and limits: It was peripheral blood alone, not thyroid tissue, that was studied.

Building the TCR beta libraries relied on iRepertoire HTBI primers, and CDR3 regions underwent Arm-PCR. TCRdb analysed the multiplex PCR reads with MiXCR anew, one entry per CDR3 protein. The sample holds approximately 540,000 distinct CDR3 sequences, 12% seen once. In this sample, this clonotype turned up many times. The target antigen is unknown. The time point here: newly diagnosed GD, antithyroid drugs for less than 3 months. RNA isolated from PBMCs was used to make the TCR library. The sample was also reused in another study, on T cells in Graves' hyperthyroidism and ophthalmopathy. In that study: For ophthalmopathy, model prediction preceded onset by a median roughly 6.2 months.

This specimen was peripheral blood mononuclear cells (PBMCs), taken at new diagnosis, from a patient treated with antithyroid drugs. This receptor was taken from a woman aged 25 to 45 with Graves disease.

CDR3 in amino acids: CASSPLTGAREQYF. CDR3 bases: TGTGCCAGCAGTCCCTTGACAGGGGCGAGGGAGCAGTACTTC. The chain joins TRBV28 to TRBJ2-7; 8 nucleotides match TRBD1. Trimming took 5 bases from V and 7 from J; bases not matched to a gene: 10. CDR3 length equals 14 residues. Germline CDR1 reads MDHEN; CDR2 reads SYDVKM.